What follows are 15 T cell receptor beta chains derived from one specimen sequenced in a study of cytomegalovirus exposure and HLA in healthy donors. The PCR used 60 Vbeta and 13 Jbeta primers. Generated by immunoSEQ multiplex PCR, the TCRdb table keeps only in-frame clones and is missing some. The sample shows fewer than 250,000 clones, roughly 77% of them seen only once. The sequencing input was PBMCs. The receptors derive from a woman aged 50 to 65 in good health and CMV-seronegative.

The J gene is TRBJ1-5, the V gene TRBV19; possible D gene TRBD1, 5 bases. CDR3 length: 17 residues. Deletions cut 6 bases from V and 2 bases from J, with 20 bases between. CDR1 LNHDA and CDR2 SQIVND come from the germline V gene (reference sequence). The CDR3 DNA is TGTGCCAGTAGGACTACTTCGGGACTTTTAGGCAATCAGCCCCAGCATTTT. Translation: CASRTTSGLLGNQPQHF.

V gene TRBV4-3 combines with J gene TRBJ2-5, with 8 bases aligning to TRBD1. In germline, CDR1 is LGHNA, CDR2 YSLEER. This CDR3 spans 15 amino acids. V dropped 1 base and J dropped 6; count of bases not matched to a gene: 7. CDR3 protein: CASSQARTGWKTQYF. The CDR3 DNA reads as TGCGCCAGCAGCCAAGCCCGGACAGGGTGGAAGACCCAGTACTTC.

This clone was recorded a few times. A junction boundary mismatches the germline segment, possibly from a read error. The chain carries TRBV7-9 and TRBJ2-7; 9 bases agree with TRBD1. There are 16 residues in the CDR3. Looked up from germline, CDR1 is SEHNR and CDR2 is FQNEAQ (reference sequence). The CDR3 is CSSRPPSTGGLDEQYF. The CDR3 DNA reads as TGTTCCAGCAGACCACCTTCGACAGGGGGGTTAGACGAGCAGTACTTC.

The gene calls are TRBV19 and TRBJ1-6; 9 positions agree with TRBD1. CDR1 is LNHDA, CDR2 SQIVND, per germline (reference sequence). The CDR3 covers 15 residues. Trimming cost V 4 bases and J 9 bases; bases outside gene matches: 7. The DNA for the CDR3 is TGTGCCAGTAGTAATGACAGGGGGTCGAGTTCACCCCTCCACTTT. It specifies CASSNDRGSSSPLHF. Looking up the rest from reference TRBV19 and TRBJ1-6 gives the full variable domain: DGGITQSPKYLFRKEGQNVTLSCEQNLNHDAMYWYRQDPGQGLRLIYYSQIVNDFQKGDIAEGYSVSREKKESFPLTVTSAQKNPTAFYLCASSNDRGSSSPLHFGNGTRLTVT.

This chain connects TRBV28 to TRBJ2-1; 13 bases match TRBD2. V gave up 7 bases and J gave up 7 bases; unmatched junction bases: 7. The V gene's germline CDR1 is MDHEN and CDR2 SYDVKM. CDR3 length: 15 residues. CDR3 DNA sequence: TGTGCCAGCAAACCGACTAGCGGGAGGAGGAATGAGCAGTTCTTC. As protein: CASKPTSGRRNEQFF.

The V and J genes are TRBV7-8 and TRBJ2-2; D unclear. The length of the CDR3 is 12 residues. Trimming took 7 bases from V and 1 from J, leaving 4 bases between them. The germline CDR1 and CDR2 sequences are SGHVS and FQNEAQ. The CDR3 coding sequence is TGTGCCAGCACAAAGAACACCGGGGAGCTGTTTTTT. As protein: CASTKNTGELFF.

Note on this clone: This sample also contains other DNA sequences that code for the same CDR3. The chain carries TRBV29-1 and TRBJ1-4; 7 bases fit TRBD1. The CDR3 extends over 14 amino acids. Losses at the gene ends were 7 bases for V and 8 bases for J; bases not matched to a gene: 13. Germline V lookup: CDR1 SQVTM, CDR2 ANQGSEA. The CDR3 DNA follows: TGCAGCGCAACTGAGGGGACAGTCAACGAAAAACTGTTTTTT. Its translation: CSATEGTVNEKLFF.

The rearrangement links TRBV7-6 to TRBJ2-6; weak D call: TRBD2 (6 bases). There are 15 residues in the CDR3. CDR1 is SGHVS, CDR2 FNYEAQ, per germline. Trimming cost V 5 bases and J 4 bases, with 12 bases left between them. The CDR3 here is CASSPAGVGANVLTF. The DNA for the CDR3 is TGTGCCAGCAGCCCAGCGGGTGTCGGGGCCAACGTCCTGACTTTC.

The genes are TRBV7-9 and TRBJ2-7; the D gene is possibly TRBD2 (7 bases). Germline V CDR1 and CDR2: SEHNR, FQNEAQ (reference sequence). There are 17 residues in the CDR3. The ends were cut back, 5 bases at V and 0 bases at J, with 20 bases in the middle. This CDR3 is CASSPSGGGPHSYEQYF. CDR3 in DNA: TGTGCCAGCAGCCCCTCGGGGGGCGGCCCTCACTCCTACGAGCAGTACTTC. The full variable domain, in which reference TRBV7-9 and TRBJ2-7 provide the parts outside the CDR3, is DTGVSQNPRHKITKRGQNVTFRCDPISEHNRLYWYRQTLGQGPEFLTYFQNEAQLEKSRLLSDRFSAERPKGSFSTLEIQRTEQGDSAMYLCASSPSGGGPHSYEQYFGPGTRLTVT.

The genes are TRBV5-1 and TRBJ2-1, with D perhaps TRBD2 (6 bases). CDR3 size: 13 residues. Germline V gene sequence: CDR1 SGHRS, CDR2 YFSETQ. Trimming removed 1 base at V and 6 bases at J, with 8 bases between. The CDR3 nucleotides read TGCGCCAGCAGCTTGCTCGGGAGCAATGAGCAGTTCTTC. Encoded protein: CASSLLGSNEQFF. Full variable domain (outside the CDR3, taken from reference TRBV5-1 and TRBJ2-1): KAGVTQTPRYLIKTRGQQVTLSCSPISGHRSVSWYQQTPGQGLQFLFEYFSETQRNKGNFPGRFSGRQFSNSRSEMNVSTLELGDSALYLCASSLLGSNEQFFGPGTRLTVL.

The chain carries TRBV7-9 and TRBJ1-2; the D gene is possibly TRBD1 (5 bases). The CDR3 contains 14 residues. V dropped 2 bases and J dropped 6 bases, with 13 bases sitting between them. Germline CDR1 reads SEHNR; CDR2 reads FQNEAQ (reference sequence). CDR3 residues: CASSLFGGENGYTF. In nucleotides, the CDR3 is TGTGCCAGCAGCTTATTCGGGGGAGAGAATGGCTACACCTTC.

The rearrangement links TRBV9 to TRBJ1-2, with TRBD1 identical over 7 bases. CDR1 is SGDLS, CDR2 YYNGEE, per germline. The V and J ends lost 4 bases and 3 bases, in that order; junction bases with no gene match: 15. CDR3 length: 17 amino acids. Here the CDR3 reads CASSPHGGQPPYYGYTF. CDR3 sequence (DNA): TGTGCCAGCAGCCCCCATGGGGGACAGCCTCCCTACTATGGCTACACCTTC.

This chain connects TRBV9 to TRBJ2-7; the match to TRBD2 covers 8 bases. The CDR3 totals 18 residues. The V segment lost 3 bases and the J segment 3 bases; nucleotides outside the gene matches: 17. Germline V CDR1 and CDR2: SGDLS, YYNGEE. CDR3 bases: TGTGCCAGCAGCGGGGGGGAGCTCGGGGGGGGATCCGTCTACGAGCAGTACTTC. Translation: CASSGGELGGGSVYEQYF. Full variable domain (rest looked up from reference TRBV9 and TRBJ2-7): DSGVTQTPKHLITATGQRVTLRCSPRSGDLSVYWYQQSLDQGLQFLIQYYNGEERAKGNILERFSAQQFPDLHSELNLSSLELGDSALYFCASSGGELGGGSVYEQYFGPGTRLTVT.

This clone was observed a handful of times. The chain has TRBV2 and TRBJ1-2; 7 bases align to TRBD1. After removal of 5 bases from V and 5 bases from J, the junction contained 5 bases not matched to a gene. CDR3 length: 13 residues. In germline, CDR1 is SNHLY, CDR2 FYNNEI. CDR3 sequence (DNA): TGTGCCAGCAGTCTGACAGGGAGTTATGGCTACACCTTC. Amino acid sequence: CASSLTGSYGYTF.

V is TRBV28 and J is TRBJ2-7; TRBD2 matches 7 bases. Germline CDR1 is MDHEN and CDR2 is SYDVKM. The CDR3 spans 16 residues. The V and J ends lost 7 bases and 6 bases, in that order; junction bases with no gene match: 18. In nucleotides, the CDR3 is TGTGCCAGCACTCCAGGTACGGCTAGCGGTTTCGGCGAGCAGTACTTC. Translated, it gives CASTPGTASGFGEQYF.